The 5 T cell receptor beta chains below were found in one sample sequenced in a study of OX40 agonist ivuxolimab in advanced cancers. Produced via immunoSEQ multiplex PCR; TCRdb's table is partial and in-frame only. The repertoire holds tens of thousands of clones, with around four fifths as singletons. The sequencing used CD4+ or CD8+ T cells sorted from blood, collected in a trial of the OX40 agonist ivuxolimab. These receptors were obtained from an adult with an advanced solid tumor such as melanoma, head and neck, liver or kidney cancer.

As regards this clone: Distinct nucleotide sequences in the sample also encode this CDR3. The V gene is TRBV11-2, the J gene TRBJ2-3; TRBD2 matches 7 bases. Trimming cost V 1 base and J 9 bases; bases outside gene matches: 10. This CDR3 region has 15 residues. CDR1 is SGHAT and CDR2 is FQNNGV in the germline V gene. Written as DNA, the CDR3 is TGTGCCAGCAGCTTAGGGGTGCGGGGAGGGAGGACGCAGTATTTT. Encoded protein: CASSLGVRGGRTQYF.

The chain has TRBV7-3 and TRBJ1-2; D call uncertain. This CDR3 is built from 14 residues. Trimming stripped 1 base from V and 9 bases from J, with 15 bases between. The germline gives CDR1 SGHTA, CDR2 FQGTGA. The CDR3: CASSLRPENWCYTF. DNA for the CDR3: TGTGCCAGCAGCTTAAGGCCAGAGAACTGGTGCTACACCTTC.

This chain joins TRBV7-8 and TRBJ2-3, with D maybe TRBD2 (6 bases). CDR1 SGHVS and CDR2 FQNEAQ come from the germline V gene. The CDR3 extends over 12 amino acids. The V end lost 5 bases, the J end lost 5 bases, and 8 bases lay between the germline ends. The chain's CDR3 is CASSPGLDTQYF. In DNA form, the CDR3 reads TGTGCCAGCAGCCCGGGACTAGATACGCAGTATTTT.

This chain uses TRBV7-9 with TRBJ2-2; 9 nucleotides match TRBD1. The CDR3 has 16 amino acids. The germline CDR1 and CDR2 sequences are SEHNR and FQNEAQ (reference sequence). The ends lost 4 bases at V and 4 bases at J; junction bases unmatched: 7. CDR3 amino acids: CASSSRGQGGTGELFF. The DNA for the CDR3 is TGTGCCAGCAGCTCTAGGGGACAGGGTGGCACCGGGGAGCTGTTTTTT.

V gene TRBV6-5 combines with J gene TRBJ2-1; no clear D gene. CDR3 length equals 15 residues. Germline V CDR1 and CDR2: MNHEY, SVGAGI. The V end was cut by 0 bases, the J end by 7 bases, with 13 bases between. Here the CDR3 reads CASSYSRLPRNEQFF. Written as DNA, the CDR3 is TGTGCCAGCAGTTACTCGAGACTCCCGAGGAATGAGCAGTTCTTC.